The rows below give T cell receptor beta chains drawn from one sample of a study of cytomegalovirus exposure and HLA in healthy donors. Here immunoSEQ multiplex PCR was the method, and the copy in TCRdb shows in-frame clones only, minus some. The sample has some 110,000 clones, 8.5% to 10% seen once. Sequencing was done on a sample of PBMCs. Source of these receptors: a young man in good health and CMV-seronegative. CDR3s include the opening cysteine and the closing phenylalanine or tryptophan. D genes are given only for firm matches. The size field is filled for only some rows; it gives once, few, many or a size class.

V gene,clone size,CDR3 length,D gene,J gene,CDR3 protein,CDR3 DNA
TRBV7-9,-,16,-,TRBJ1-3,CASSPRTAHSGNTIYF,TGTGCCAGCAGCCCCCGGACAGCCCACTCTGGAAACACCATATATTTT
TRBV6-1,-,16,-,TRBJ1-5,CASSEYRDISNQPQHF,TGTGCCAGCAGTGAGTATCGGGACATAAGCAATCAGCCCCAGCATTTT
TRBV4-2,few,13,-,TRBJ2-5,CASSQLQTETQYF,TGTGCCAGCAGCCAGTTACAAACCGAGACCCAGTACTTC
TRBV6-1,-,14,TRBD2,TRBJ2-1,CASSGGTMDNEQFF,TGTGCCAGCAGCGGGGGGACTATGGACAATGAGCAGTTCTTC
TRBV6-1,-,13,-,TRBJ1-5,CASIREVNQPQHF,TGTGCCAGCATAAGGGAGGTCAATCAGCCCCAGCATTTT
TRBV27,few,14,-,TRBJ2-7,CASSFGGPRDEQYF,TGTGCCAGCAGTTTCGGGGGGCCGAGGGACGAGCAGTACTTC
TRBV5-6,-,12,-,TRBJ2-7,CASSLYSYEQYF,TGTGCCAGCAGCTTGTACTCCTACGAGCAGTACTTC
TRBV5-1,-,15,-,TRBJ1-5,CASSVAGGPNQPQHF,TGCGCCAGCAGCGTCGCGGGGGGACCCAATCAGCCCCAGCATTTT
TRBV7-9,-,14,-,TRBJ2-3,CASSRRQNTDTQYF,TGTGCCAGCAGCCGACGACAGAACACAGATACGCAGTATTTT
TRBV30,-,11,-,TRBJ2-1,CAIGRGWEQFF,TGTGCTATAGGGAGGGGGTGGGAGCAGTTCTTC
TRBV4-2,-,16,TRBD1,TRBJ2-1,CASSLVIGQGYNEQFF,TGTGCCAGCAGCCTCGTTATTGGACAGGGGTACAATGAGCAGTTCTTC
TRBV18,few,15,TRBD2,TRBJ2-2,CASSPRTGGGGELFF,TGTGCCAGCTCACCCCGAACGGGAGGCGGCGGGGAGCTGTTTTTT
TRBV5-1,few,14,-,TRBJ1-2,CASSLVLGADGYTF,TGCGCCAGCAGCTTGGTGCTTGGGGCGGATGGCTACACCTTC
TRBV2,few,15,TRBD1,TRBJ2-5,CASARGTGGRETQYF,TGTGCCAGCGCCCGGGGGACAGGGGGGAGAGAGACCCAGTACTTC
TRBV19,-,15,TRBD1,TRBJ1-2,CASSIRGTGELGYTF,TGTGCCAGTAGTATTAGAGGTACAGGGGAGCTCGGCTACACCTTC
TRBV2,few,16,-,TRBJ2-7,CASSPLGPGVPYEQYF,TGTGCCAGCAGTCCGCTAGGGCCAGGGGTACCCTACGAGCAGTACTTC
TRBV11-2,-,14,-,TRBJ2-3,CASSQGREKDTQYF,TGTGCCAGCAGCCAAGGACGGGAAAAGGATACGCAGTATTTT
TRBV28,-,14,-,TRBJ1-3,CASSIGVSGNTIYF,TGTGCCAGCAGCATAGGGGTTTCTGGAAACACCATATATTTT
TRBV11-2,-,15,-,TRBJ2-5,CASSLDGRRQETQYF,TGTGCCAGCAGCTTAGATGGTCGCAGACAAGAGACCCAGTACTTC
TRBV28,-,14,-,TRBJ2-5,CASTTMDSQETQYF,TGTGCCAGCACCACAATGGACAGCCAAGAGACCCAGTACTTC
TRBV6-4,-,15,-,TRBJ1-6,CASSGESGGNSPLQF,TGTGCCAGCAGTGGTGAAAGTGGGGGCAATTCACCCCTCCAATTT
TRBV28,few,14,TRBD1,TRBJ2-7,CASRTGQVTYEQYF,TGTGCCAGCAGAACGGGACAGGTGACATACGAGCAGTACTTC
TRBV5-4,few,15,-,TRBJ2-7,CASSLGGGAPYEQYF,TGTGCCAGCAGCTTGGGAGGGGGGGCCCCCTACGAGCAGTACTTC
TRBV5-6,-,13,-,TRBJ2-7,CASSPVPDYEQYF,TGTGCCAGCAGCCCGGTTCCCGACTACGAGCAGTACTTC
TRBV5-1,few,16,TRBD2,TRBJ2-3,CASSYSGGGPTDTQYF,TGCGCCAGCAGCTACAGCGGGGGGGGTCCCACAGATACGCAGTATTTT
TRBV5-1,many,13,-,TRBJ2-5,CASSGELQETQYF,TGCGCCAGCAGCGGGGAGCTGCAAGAGACCCAGTACTTC
TRBV19,few,15,TRBD1,TRBJ2-2,CASTQQGAGSGELFF,TGTGCCAGTACCCAACAGGGGGCAGGCTCCGGGGAGCTGTTTTTT
TRBV6-6,few,11,-,TRBJ1-2,CVTAGGEGYTF,TGTGTCACGGCGGGGGGGGAAGGCTACACCTTC
TRBV7-8,few,13,-,TRBJ2-7,CASSSWDTYEQYF,TGTGCCAGCAGCTCCTGGGACACCTACGAGCAGTACTTC
TRBV13,few,15,TRBD1,TRBJ1-6,CASSPTGTDDSPLHF,TGTGCCAGCAGCCCCACCGGGACAGACGATTCACCCCTCCACTTT
TRBV12-5,-,16,TRBD2,TRBJ2-7,CASGLNLAGESYEQYF,TGTGCTAGTGGTTTAAACCTAGCGGGAGAATCCTACGAGCAGTACTTC
TRBV6-6,-,15,TRBD2,TRBJ2-1,CASSYGSSGRGEQFF,TGTGCCAGCAGTTACGGGTCTAGCGGGAGAGGTGAGCAGTTCTTC
TRBV18,-,13,-,TRBJ2-7,CASSPRQPDEQYF,TGTGCCAGCTCACCGCGACAGCCGGACGAGCAGTACTTC
TRBV30,-,16,TRBD1,TRBJ1-2,CAWSVPWDRPSYGYTF,TGTGCCTGGAGTGTACCCTGGGACAGGCCGAGCTATGGCTACACCTTC
TRBV6-1,few,14,-,TRBJ1-1,CASSEVRGNTEAFF,TGTGCCAGCAGTGAAGTTAGGGGGAACACTGAAGCTTTCTTT
TRBV2,few,13,-,TRBJ1-2,CASMGGGNYGYTF,TGTGCCAGCATGGGAGGGGGGAACTATGGCTACACCTTC
TRBV5-6,few,19,TRBD2,TRBJ2-2,CASSSLLIAGGQNTGELFF,TGTGCCAGCAGCTCCTTGCTGATAGCGGGAGGGCAGAACACCGGGGAGCTGTTTTTT
TRBV5-4,-,15,TRBD2,TRBJ2-4,CASSSPGGGQNIQYF,TGTGCCAGCAGCTCCCCCGGGGGGGGTCAAAACATTCAGTACTTC